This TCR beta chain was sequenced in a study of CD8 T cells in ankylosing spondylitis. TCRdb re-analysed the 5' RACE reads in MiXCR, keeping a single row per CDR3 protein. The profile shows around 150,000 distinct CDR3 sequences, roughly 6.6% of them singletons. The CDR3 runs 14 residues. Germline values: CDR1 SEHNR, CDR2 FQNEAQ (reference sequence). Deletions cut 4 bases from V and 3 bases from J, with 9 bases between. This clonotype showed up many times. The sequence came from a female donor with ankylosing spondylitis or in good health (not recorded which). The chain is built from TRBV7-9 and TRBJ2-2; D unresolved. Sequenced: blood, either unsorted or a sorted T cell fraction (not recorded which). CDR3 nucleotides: TGTGCCAGCAGCTCGGACCTATACACCGGGGAGCTGTTTTTT. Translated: CASSSDLYTGELFF.